The 22 T cell receptor beta chains below were found in one sample sequenced in a study of neurological immune-mediated disorders. MiXCR, applied by TCRdb to the 5' RACE reads, yields one record per CDR3 protein. The table lists tens of thousands of distinct CDR3 sequences, around 4% of them singletons, with roughly 1.5% in the top ten. The sample consisted of PBMCs. These receptors were taken from a man younger than 45 with multiple sclerosis.

This clonotype came up many times. An end of the junction differs from the germline gene, which may be a read error. The gene calls are TRBV20-1 and TRBJ1-6; 8 bases map to TRBD1. CDR1 and CDR2 from the germline V gene are DFQATT and SNEGSKA (reference sequence). The CDR3 spans 15 residues. CDR3 region: CSARDTGGSNSPLNF. The CDR3 region has the DNA TGCAGTGCTAGAGATACAGGGGGAAGTAATTCACCCCTCAACTTT.

The sample holds many counts of this clonotype. V is TRBV12-3 or TRBV12-4 and J is TRBJ2-1; D gene ambiguous. The V gene lost 2 bases and the J gene lost 9 bases, with 8 bases spanning the gap. This CDR3 is 12 amino acids long. The CDR3 region is CASSLKLVEQFF. Here the CDR3 DNA reads TGTGCCAGCAGTTTAAAGTTGGTTGAGCAGTTCTTC.

This clonotype appeared many times. The chain employs TRBV29-1 and TRBJ1-1; D is possibly TRBD1 (6 bases). Trimming shortened V by 6 bases and J by 1 base, and 15 bases separated the two germline ends. CDR3 size: 14 residues. Germline CDR1 reads SQVTM; CDR2 reads ANQGSEA. The CDR3 reads CSVRTGTPNTEAFF. For the CDR3, the DNA is TGCAGCGTGAGAACCGGGACACCGAACACTGAAGCTTTCTTT.

In this sample, this clonotype turned up a few times. This may come from a read error, since a much larger clone is one base off. The V and J genes are TRBV20-1 and TRBJ2-3; no clear D gene. The CDR3 is made up of 13 amino acids. The germline CDR1 and CDR2 sequences are DFQATT and SNEGSKA (reference sequence). V lost 7 bases, J lost 7 bases, and 18 bases lay in between. The CDR3 spells CSGPSSVMNTQYF. DNA of the CDR3: TGCAGTGGCCCAAGTTCGGTGATGAATACGCAGTATTTT.

This clonotype was detected ten times or more. This rearrangement joins TRBV6-5 to TRBJ1-3, with D unresolved. The V end was cut by 5 bases, the J end by 4 bases, with 6 bases between. The CDR3 is 12 amino acids. CDR1 MNHEY and CDR2 SVGAGI come from the germline V gene. CDR3 coding DNA: TGTGCCAGCAGTGAAGGAGGAAACACCATATATTTT. The encoded protein is CASSEGGNTIYF.

This chain uses TRBV20-1 with TRBJ1-2; tentatively, D is TRBD1 (5 bases). V was cut by 1 base and J by 5 bases, with 14 bases left in between. In germline, CDR1 is DFQATT, CDR2 SNEGSKA (reference sequence). The CDR3 totals 14 residues. CDR3 nucleotide sequence: TGCAGTGCTAGAGTATCAGGGTCCGCATATGGCTACACCTTC. This gives the protein CSARVSGSAYGYTF.

The V gene is TRBV20-1, the J gene TRBJ1-2; D ambiguous. The CDR3 covers 13 residues. V lost 4 bases, J lost 3 bases, and 12 bases lay in between. Germline CDR1 and CDR2: DFQATT and SNEGSKA (reference sequence). The CDR3 sequence is CSAKAPVDYGYTF. The CDR3 DNA reads as TGCAGTGCTAAGGCTCCAGTTGACTATGGCTACACCTTC.

This clonotype showed up many times. This chain uses TRBV29-1 with TRBJ2-2; D not certain. There are 14 residues in the CDR3. V was shortened by 3 bases and J by 0 bases, with 8 bases between the two germline ends. Germline V gene data show CDR1 as SQVTM and CDR2 as ANQGSEA. The CDR3 sequence: CSVEGLTNTGELFF. For the CDR3, the DNA is TGCAGCGTTGAGGGCCTGACGAACACCGGGGAGCTGTTTTTT.

This clonotype was detected ten times or more. This rearrangement joins TRBV20-1 to TRBJ2-4; TRBD1 matches at 7 bases. The CDR3 totals 14 residues. The germline V gene encodes CDR1 DFQATT and CDR2 SNEGSKA (reference sequence). V shed 5 bases and J 0 bases; nucleotides not matched to a gene: 4. The CDR3 coding sequence is TGCAGTGCTTGGACAGGAACAGCCAAAAACATTCAGTACTTC. Translating gives CSAWTGTAKNIQYF.

In this sample, this clonotype turned up many times. The chain has TRBV29-1 and TRBJ2-3; 10 bases are a match to TRBD1. The CDR3 totals 15 residues. Germline lookup yields CDR1 SQVTM and CDR2 ANQGSEA. V gave up 4 bases and J gave up 0 bases; unmatched junction bases: 4. In DNA, the CDR3 is TGCAGCGTTGTAGGGGGACAGGGGAGCACAGATACGCAGTATTTT. It codes for CSVVGGQGSTDTQYF.

J is TRBJ2-7 and V is TRBV29-1; 12 bases agree with TRBD2. The CDR3 spans 13 residues. Germline V CDR1 and CDR2: SQVTM, ANQGSEA. Unmatched junction bases numbered 7, after V lost 6 bases and J lost 7 bases. This CDR3 is CSVKTSGSDEQYF. The CDR3 bases are TGCAGCGTGAAGACTAGCGGGAGTGATGAGCAGTACTTC.

Many counts were recorded for this clonotype. The rearrangement joins TRBV20-1 to TRBJ2-6, with D perhaps given as TRBD1 or TRBD2 (6 bases each). V was shortened by 3 bases and J by 0 bases, with 9 bases between the two germline ends. Per germline, CDR1 DFQATT and CDR2 SNEGSKA (reference sequence). This CDR3 is 15 amino acids long. The CDR3 sequence: CSASRGPSGANVLTF. CDR3 coding DNA: TGCAGTGCTAGTCGGGGGCCCTCTGGGGCCAACGTCCTGACTTTC.

This clonotype was observed a handful of times. V and J are TRBV29-1 and TRBJ2-1, with TRBD2 identical over 7 bases. The junction had 2 bases not matched to a gene; V was cut back by 0 bases and J by 15 bases. Germline CDR1 SQVTM, CDR2 ANQGSEA. This CDR3 contains 10 residues. This CDR3 is CSVEEREWFF. The CDR3 region has the DNA TGCAGCGTTGAAGAGCGGGAGTGGTTCTTC.

This clonotype was counted at least ten times. The CDR3 DNA is TGCGCCAGTCCCACTAGCGAGCAGCAGTTCTTC. Its translation: CASPTSEQQFF. The rearrangement uses TRBV5-1 and TRBJ2-1; TRBD2 aligns across 7 bases. The CDR3 sequence is 11 residues long. V trimming: 8 bases; J trimming: 11 bases; junction bases outside the gene matches: 7. Germline V gives CDR1 SGHRS, CDR2 YFSETQ.

This clonotype was counted at least ten times. This rearrangement joins TRBV20-1 to TRBJ1-4; D not resolved. CDR3 size: 13 residues. The germline V gene has CDR1 DFQATT and CDR2 SNEGSKA (reference sequence). The ends were cut back, 0 bases at V and 5 bases at J, with 7 bases in the middle. The CDR3 DNA reads as TGCAGTGCTAGAGAGGGTGGAAATGAAAAACTGTTTTTT. Its translation is CSAREGGNEKLFF.

As concerns this clonotype: An end of the junction does not agree with germline; a read error may underlie this. This chain joins TRBV5-1 and TRBJ1-5; the D gene is possibly TRBD1 (6 bases). Per the germline V gene, CDR1 is SGHRS and CDR2 is YFSETQ. This CDR3 spans 14 amino acids. The CDR3 loop reads CASSPEGGNQPQNF. For the CDR3, the DNA is TGCGCCAGCAGCCCGGAAGGGGGAAATCAGCCCCAGAATTTT.

This clonotype was detected many times. The V call is TRBV20-1, the J call TRBJ1-1; 8 positions agree with TRBD1. The CDR3 is 12 amino acids. V lost 4 bases and J lost 5; bases outside the gene matches: 3. The germline gives CDR1 DFQATT, CDR2 SNEGSKA (reference sequence). The chain's CDR3 is CSATQGATEAFF. Written as DNA, the CDR3 is TGCAGTGCTACTCAGGGGGCGACTGAAGCTTTCTTT.

This clonotype was picked up many times. The rearrangement links TRBV4-1 to TRBJ1-2; tentatively, D is TRBD1 (5 bases). CDR3 length equals 16 residues. V gave up 0 bases and J gave up 0 bases, with 11 bases separating them. Germline V gene lookup returns CDR1 MGHRA and CDR2 YSYEKL. DNA for the CDR3: TGCGCCAGCAGCCAAGAGAGGGGCACCTCTAACTATGGCTACACCTTC. Its protein product is CASSQERGTSNYGYTF.

This clonotype appeared many times. V usage is TRBV15 and J usage is TRBJ2-1, with D possibly TRBD2 on 6 matching bases. Per the germline V gene, CDR1 is LNHNV and CDR2 is YYDKDF (reference sequence). This CDR3 is 15 amino acids long. V was clipped by 0 bases and J by 2 bases, with 8 bases between them. The CDR3 sequence: CATSRERTTYNEQFF. DNA for the CDR3: TGTGCCACCAGCAGAGAACGGACTACCTACAATGAGCAGTTCTTC.

This clonotype was counted at least ten times. The rearrangement uses TRBV20-1 and TRBJ2-1, with D possibly matching TRBD1 (6 bases). Deletions cut 2 bases from V and 7 bases from J, with 21 bases between. CDR1 and CDR2 from the germline V gene are DFQATT and SNEGSKA (reference sequence). This CDR3 is built from 16 residues. CDR3 nucleotides: TGCAGTGCTAGATTCCGGGGATCACAGGGTAGAAATGAGCAGTTCTTC. Its protein is CSARFRGSQGRNEQFF.

This clonotype was observed at least ten times. The J gene is TRBJ1-5, the V gene TRBV10-3; D is perhaps TRBD1 (6 bases). The CDR3 runs 14 residues. Germline CDR1 is ENHRY and CDR2 is SYGVKD. The V end lost 2 bases, the J end lost 4 bases, and 9 bases lay between the germline ends. The CDR3 spells CAISEGQRNQPQHF. The CDR3 DNA sequence: TGTGCCATCAGTGAGGGACAGAGAAATCAGCCCCAGCATTTT.

In its sample, this clonotype was seen many times. The chain joins TRBV20-1 to TRBJ2-5; possible D gene TRBD2, 7 bases. The CDR3 extends over 15 amino acids. Trimming took 6 bases from V and 7 from J, leaving 24 bases between them. Germline V lookup: CDR1 DFQATT, CDR2 SNEGSKA (reference sequence). The CDR3 loop reads CSAGNREAGLGTQYF. As DNA, the CDR3 is TGCAGTGCAGGAAACAGGGAAGCGGGATTGGGGACCCAGTACTTC.